The sequence of this TCR beta chain was determined in a study of blood T cell repertoires in COVID-19. Overall study context: Samples representing acute and convalescent COVID-19 were sourced from the United States, Italy and Spain. T cells, B-cell-depleted T cells, or PBMCs supplied cDNA or gDNA.

As processed by the authors: Using reference gene primer amplification, nucleated cell counts were estimated. TCRdb keeps only in-frame clones here, not all; method: immunoSEQ multiplex PCR. V and J calls and clone size are copied from that table; D and trimming were computed from the DNA. Of roughly 130,000 clones detected, 70% to 85% appear once; the ten largest clones hold around 15%. Germline CDR1 reads MNHNS; CDR2 reads SASEGT. Trimming pared 3 bases from V and 0 bases from J, leaving 11 bases between. The CDR3 loop spans 15 amino acids. The chain recombines TRBV6-1 with TRBJ1-2, with D perhaps matching TRBD1 (6 bases). The sequence was obtained from a woman aged 45-65 years with acute or convalescent COVID-19. The specimen was peripheral blood. The chain's CDR3 is CASSDAGVANYGYTF. The CDR3 coding sequence is TGTGCCAGCAGTGACGCAGGGGTGGCTAACTATGGCTACACCTTC.